These 23 T cell receptor beta chains were sequenced from one sample in a study of blood T cells in healthy people across ages. Primed by a sample-barcoded 5' primer and a J-beta primer mix, a second PCR proceeded for 7 to 11 cycles. A single record per CDR3 protein comes from TCRdb applying MiXCR to the 5' RACE reads. The sample has 750,000 or so distinct CDR3 sequences, just under 25% seen once; the top ten hold 9.4%. These records were also assigned to another study, of T cells of mothers and their children.

Sequenced material: blood. These receptors originate from a boy aged 10-17 years in good health.

The chain employs TRBV4-1 and TRBJ2-1; D gene unclear. V lost 1 base and J lost 1, with 11 bases in between. Germline V gives CDR1 MGHRA, CDR2 YSYEKL. This CDR3 region has 16 residues. This chain's CDR3 is CASSQVDLVSYNEQFF. DNA of the CDR3: TGCGCCAGCAGCCAAGTGGACCTAGTATCCTACAATGAGCAGTTCTTC.

J is TRBJ1-6 and V is TRBV2; D not certain. Looked up from germline, CDR1 is SNHLY and CDR2 is FYNNEI. There are 13 residues in the CDR3. V was cut by 1 base and J by 6 bases, with 4 bases left in between. The CDR3 DNA follows: TGTGCCAGCAGTGAAGAAACTAATTCACCCCTCCACTTT. It codes for CASSEETNSPLHF.

This clonotype appeared once. At one of its ends the junction is not consistent with the germline gene, which may arise from a read error. The chain is built from TRBV11-3 and TRBJ2-2; tentatively, D is TRBD2 (6 bases). This CDR3 comprises 13 residues. Germline V gene sequence: CDR1 SGHNT, CDR2 YENEEA. CDR3 in DNA: TGTGCCAGCAGCTTAGTCGGCACCGGGGGGCTGTTTTTT. This translates into CASSLVGTGGLFF.

A remark on this clonotype: The junction departs from the called germline gene at one end, perhaps through a read error. V is TRBV11-2 and J is TRBJ2-5, with 8 bases fitting TRBD2. In germline, CDR1 is SGHAT, CDR2 FQNNGV. The CDR3 spans 16 residues. CDR3 in amino acids: CTSTEGAGAFQETQYF. The CDR3 coding sequence is TGTACCAGCACGGAGGGAGCGGGGGCCTTCCAAGAGACCCAGTACTTC.

V gene TRBV14 combines with J gene TRBJ2-7, with a possible D match to TRBD1 (5 bases). Germline V gene lookup returns CDR1 SGHDN and CDR2 FVKESK. Trimming removed 2 bases at V and 0 bases at J, with 8 bases between. The CDR3 loop spans 14 amino acids. CDR3 DNA: TGTGCCAGCAGCCAATTCGACAGCTCCTACGAGCAGTACTTC. Protein product: CASSQFDSSYEQYF.

In this sample, this clonotype turned up a few times. The chain couples TRBV5-1 to TRBJ2-5, with 8 bases matching TRBD2. CDR1 and CDR2 (germline): SGHRS, YFSETQ. Trimming took 6 bases from V and 5 from J; bases not matched to a gene: 15. This CDR3 spans 16 amino acids. This chain's CDR3 is CASTSSSGSLWETQYF. CDR3 nucleotide sequence: TGCGCCAGCACCTCCTCCAGCGGGAGCCTCTGGGAGACCCAGTACTTC.

This clonotype was seen more than once but under ten times. The rearrangement links TRBV4-2 to TRBJ2-6; the D gene is possibly TRBD2 (6 bases). The germline gives CDR1 LGHNA, CDR2 YNFKEQ. V was clipped by 3 bases and J by 0 bases, with 15 bases between them. CDR3 size: 18 residues. The CDR3 loop reads CASSQERVGLSGANVLTF. CDR3 nucleotide sequence: TGTGCCAGCAGCCAGGAGCGCGTGGGACTCTCTGGGGCCAACGTCCTGACTTTC.

The chain is built from TRBV7-9 and TRBJ2-7; D gene ambiguous. The CDR3 has 16 amino acids. Germline CDR1 is SEHNR and CDR2 is FQNEAQ (reference sequence). V gave up 1 base and J gave up 7 bases, with 20 bases separating them. The CDR3 is CASSLEGRPAYGEQYF. The CDR3 nucleotides are TGTGCCAGCAGCTTAGAGGGTCGGCCTGCGTATGGAGAGCAGTACTTC.

The rearrangement uses TRBV27 and TRBJ1-2, with unresolved D. The CDR3 runs 15 residues. Germline V gives CDR1 MNHEY, CDR2 SMNVEV (reference sequence). V gave up 8 bases and J gave up 4 bases, with 20 bases separating them. The DNA of the CDR3 is TGTGCCAGCGCTCTAGGTGCTAGTTCTATCTATGGCTACACCTTC. This gives the protein CASALGASSIYGYTF.

The chain uses TRBV5-1 and TRBJ2-5, with 14 bases fitting TRBD2. The J call may be faulty, since TRBJ2-1 better matches the DNA end. CDR1 and CDR2 from the germline V gene are SGHRS and YFSETQ. The CDR3 is made up of 15 amino acids. The CDR3 sequence: CASLGGGLAGDEQFF. CDR3 DNA: TGCGCCAGCCTGGGAGGGGGACTAGCGGGAGATGAGCAGTTCTTC.

The chain couples TRBV20-1 to TRBJ2-3; possibly TRBD1 for D (5 bases). The V gene's germline CDR1 is DFQATT and CDR2 SNEGSKA (reference sequence). This CDR3 comprises 16 residues. V lost 3 bases and J lost 2, with 18 bases in between. The CDR3, as DNA: TGCAGTGCTAGTTCTCTCGGAAAAGGGGTCACAGATACGCAGTATTTT. Encoded protein: CSASSLGKGVTDTQYF.

The chain joins TRBV4-2 to TRBJ2-3; tentative D call: TRBD2 (6 bases). V dropped 1 base and J dropped 7 bases, with 18 bases sitting between them. CDR1 and CDR2 (germline): LGHNA, YNFKEQ. CDR3 length: 16 amino acids. CDR3 sequence reads: CASSQVGGDDGNTQYF. In nucleotides, the CDR3 is TGTGCCAGCAGCCAAGTAGGCGGGGATGACGGAAATACGCAGTATTTT.

In this sample, this clonotype turned up a few times. Here the CDR3 reads CASSVARLAASDTQYF. For the CDR3, the DNA is TGTGCCAGCAGCGTAGCTAGGCTAGCGGCTTCAGATACGCAGTATTTT. The genes are TRBV9 and TRBJ2-3; TRBD2 matches 7 bases. Germline V gene data show CDR1 as SGDLS and CDR2 as YYNGEE. The CDR3 has 16 amino acids. V lost 0 bases and J lost 4; bases outside the gene matches: 8.

This clonotype appeared a few times. The V and J genes are TRBV18 and TRBJ2-4, with D unresolved. Germline CDR1 reads KGHSH; CDR2 reads LQKENI. This CDR3 region has 14 residues. Trimming removed 3 bases from V and 0 bases from J, with 6 bases in between. This chain's CDR3 is CASSPGSAKNIQYF. DNA of the CDR3: TGTGCCAGCTCACCCGGATCAGCCAAAAACATTCAGTACTTC.

The rearrangement links TRBV4-2 to TRBJ1-1; no firm D call. CDR1 and CDR2 from the germline V gene are LGHNA and YNFKEQ. This CDR3 is built from 14 residues. V dropped 3 bases and J dropped 5 bases, with 13 bases sitting between them. CDR3 in DNA: TGTGCCAGCAGCCAGGGCGGTGCGGGAACTGAAGCTTTCTTT. This codes for CASSQGGAGTEAFF.

The genes are TRBV20-1 and TRBJ1-2; D unresolved. The CDR3 is 11 residues long. The germline V gene has CDR1 DFQATT and CDR2 SNEGSKA (reference sequence). Trimming took off 6 bases at V and 5 bases at J, with 10 bases between the two ends. CDR3 nucleotide sequence: TGCAGTGCCTTAGCGGGGTATGGCTACACCTTC. Protein sequence: CSALAGYGYTF.

The gene calls are TRBV5-1 and TRBJ2-4, with D perhaps TRBD1 (7 bases). CDR1 SGHRS and CDR2 YFSETQ come from the germline V gene. V shed 3 bases and J shed 0 bases, with 13 bases lying between them. This CDR3 is 16 amino acids long. The CDR3: CASSSQGGLAKNIQYF. For the CDR3, the DNA is TGCGCCAGCAGCTCGCAGGGGGGACTAGCCAAAAACATTCAGTACTTC. Supplemented by reference TRBV5-1 and TRBJ2-4, the full variable domain reads KAGVTQTPRYLIKTRGQQVTLSCSPISGHRSVSWYQQTPGQGLQFLFEYFSETQRNKGNFPGRFSGRQFSNSRSEMNVSTLELGDSALYLCASSSQGGLAKNIQYFGAGTRLSVL.

The V gene is TRBV7-9, the J gene TRBJ1-4; D gene ambiguous. Per the germline V gene, CDR1 is SEHNR and CDR2 is FQNEAQ (reference sequence). This CDR3 region has 12 residues. V was cut by 2 bases and J by 10 bases, with 8 bases left in between. DNA of the CDR3: TGTGCCAGCAGCTTATCCAGCGGAAAACTGTTTTTT. Translation gives CASSLSSGKLFF. Combining the CDR3 with reference TRBV7-9 and TRBJ1-4 gives the whole variable domain DTGVSQNPRHKITKRGQNVTFRCDPISEHNRLYWYRQTLGQGPEFLTYFQNEAQLEKSRLLSDRFSAERPKGSFSTLEIQRTEQGDSAMYLCASSLSSGKLFFGSGTQLSVL.

This clonotype was recorded a few times. Its ends do not fully match the called genes, so a read error is possible. This chain uses TRBV28 with TRBJ2-1; TRBD1 matches 8 bases. The CDR3 consists of 15 residues. Germline CDR1 is MDHEN and CDR2 is SYDVKM. CDR3 DNA: TGTGCCGGCAGTTCCCCTATGACAGGGGACAATGAGCAGTTCTTC. Translating it yields CAGSSPMTGDNEQFF.

This clonotype turned up a few times. The V gene is TRBV29-1, the J gene TRBJ2-5, with a weak D call TRBD1 (6 bases). This CDR3 comprises 13 residues. Germline V CDR1 and CDR2: SQVTM, ANQGSEA. V was shortened by 3 bases and J by 1 base, with 9 bases between the two germline ends. This CDR3 is CSVDLGAQETQYF. In DNA, the CDR3 is TGCAGCGTTGACTTGGGGGCCCAAGAGACCCAGTACTTC.

This clonotype showed up just a few times. The chain links TRBV5-1 to TRBJ1-2, with a weak D call TRBD1 (5 bases). This CDR3 comprises 15 residues. The V end was cut by 0 bases, the J end by 8 bases, with 17 bases between. Germline values: CDR1 SGHRS, CDR2 YFSETQ. For the CDR3, the DNA is TGCGCCAGCAGCTTGGAGGGGACCCTCAGCTGGGGCTACACCTTC. The encoded protein is CASSLEGTLSWGYTF. Together with reference TRBV5-1 and TRBJ1-2, the CDR3 gives the full variable domain: KAGVTQTPRYLIKTRGQQVTLSCSPISGHRSVSWYQQTPGQGLQFLFEYFSETQRNKGNFPGRFSGRQFSNSRSEMNVSTLELGDSALYLCASSLEGTLSWGYTFGSGTRLTVV.

This clonotype was counted between two and nine times. The V and J genes are TRBV20-1 and TRBJ1-4; D gene unclear. V lost 2 bases and J lost 6, with 10 bases in between. The CDR3 has 13 amino acids. CDR1 is DFQATT, CDR2 SNEGSKA, per germline (reference sequence). The DNA of the CDR3 is TGCAGTGCTAGATCCAGGCGGGATGAAAAACTGTTTTTT. It yields the protein CSARSRRDEKLFF.

This clonotype was seen more than once but under ten times. The junction shows a germline mismatch at one end, possibly a read error. This rearrangement joins TRBV29-1 to TRBJ2-5; 12 nucleotides align to TRBD2. The CDR3 sequence is 15 residues long. From germline, CDR1 is SQVTM and CDR2 ANQGSEA. The CDR3 sequence is CGVHLTSGGQETQYF. CDR3 sequence (DNA): TGCGGCGTACACCTGACTAGCGGGGGCCAAGAGACCCAGTACTTC.